This T cell receptor beta chain is from a study of blood T cells in healthy people across ages (dated by TCRdb to between 2015 and 2017). Regarding the complete study: Template switching captured roughly one uniquely barcoded TCR beta cDNA molecule per two T cells in model experiments. Age-related changes in TCR beta repertoire diversity were measured in the study by deep sequencing normalized with unique cDNA molecular identifiers. Four age groups were formed from the donors: young (average approximately 16 years), middle-aged (just under 40), aged (approximately 60) and long-lived (more than 75). Two additional independent replicas of 1 million unique cDNA reads from the same blood draw were analyzed for two donors (one aged 18 to 30 and one aged 80 or older).

Receptors were amplified or captured by 5' RACE. The listed sequencing device is Illumina HiSeq 2500. The second PCR ran for roughly 7 to 12 cycles and used a J-beta primer mix along with a sample-barcoded 5' primer. A template-switch 5' adaptor carrying 12 random nucleotides introduced a unique molecular identifier onto each TCR beta cDNA molecule. At least 3 million CDR3-containing paired-end reads were obtained from each sample. First-strand cDNA synthesis was performed from all RNA using the Mint cDNA synthesis kit, with priming by a TRBC-specific oligonucleotide. Following uracil-DNA glycosylase treatment, a first 18-cycle PCR with universal primers M1SS and BC2_uni_R was performed on all cDNA. In the paper's pipeline: Each sample was normalized by randomly selecting 1 million high-quality reads, each carrying a distinct molecular identifier. Reads sharing molecular identifiers were discarded rather than binned into consensus sequences. MiTCR, run with a Q25 quality threshold and the strictest error-elimination algorithm, handled CDR3 identification, clonotype clustering and error correction. A nonparametric unseen species model with Euler transformation was used to estimate a lower bound on total TCR beta diversity. Clones were called with MiXCR by TCRdb after fastp trimmed the public reads at Q25, and only in-frame beta chains were retained. Every entry covers one CDR3 protein and lists the most common genes and DNA from its rows. It is TCRdb's table, rather than the study itself, that gives the V and J calls and clone size. The sample records around 800,000 distinct CDR3 sequences, roughly 24% of which are singletons. The ten top clones hold 3% of the sample.

Its CDR3 holds 15 amino acids, cysteine through phenylalanine. Of all the DNA, just the CDR3 is kept, 45 bases in frame from base 1. The germline V gene supplies CDR1 LGHNA and CDR2 YNFKEQ. At the junction V is shortened by 1 base and J by 6 bases; bases outside the gene matches: 7. As for this clonotype: There is no known antigen for this receptor. Base qualities are not recorded, but no much larger clone differs from it by a single base.

Beyond this particular receptor, the publication reports: Estimates of total diversity based on one million sequenced T cells were considered lower bounds and underestimates. Because donor CMV infection status was unknown, age-related changes in expanded clonotypes were potentially confounded. Compared with the aged group, the long-lived group had more naive CD4+ T cells, fewer expanded clones and increased TCR diversity, suggesting age selection. There was a strong correlation between observed TCR beta diversity and the percentage of naive T cells measured by flow cytometry. As age increased, observed TCR beta diversity per million T cells dropped in a roughly linear way, and a significant reduction was already evident by age about 40. Conclusive comparison of naive and antigen-experienced compartments was prevented by the profiling of bulk unsorted PBMCs.

The donors were some 39 Caucasian individuals from Russia, aged roughly 6 to 100 years, who were systemically healthy. Approximately 10 milliliters of peripheral blood were collected from each donor into EDTA-treated Vacutainer tubes. Ficoll-Paque density-gradient centrifugation was used to isolate PBMCs, with at least 7 million obtained per sample. Trizol reagent was used to extract total RNA from PBMCs, with at least 5 micrograms per sample. For every donor, an aliquot of PBMCs went through flow cytometry to measure the percentages of naive CD45RAhigh/CD27high T cells. These data are also associated with another study on T cells of mothers and their children. As noted in the second study: Donors were nine systemically healthy Caucasian individuals: three mothers and their six children. cDNA synthesis consumed the entire amount of extracted RNA, loaded at 1.5 ug RNA in each 15 ul reaction. In the second PCR, the M1S primer introduced both the sample barcodes and 2-4 random nucleotides. Over 8.5 million TCR beta CDR3 reads came from each mother, compared with approximately 3 million reads from each child. In both related and unrelated pairs, thymic selection shapes the output of TCR recombination in a similar way, with inherited differences having only a minor effect. Normalized repertoire overlap in related mother-child pairs was always slightly higher than in unrelated mother-child pairs, but the difference was never significant. With a sensitivity of about 100 clones per million clonotypes, no persistent microchimeric T cell clones were detected. In the study, deep NGS was used to compare the TCR beta repertoires of mothers and children, and features distinguishing related mother-child pairs from unrelated individuals were sought. The mean age was roughly 40 +/- 4 years for the mothers and approximately 11 +/- 4 years for the children. After adapters were ligated using NEBNext reagents, the libraries underwent 100+100 nt paired-end sequencing on an Illumina HiSeq 2000. Mother and child libraries were prepared a month apart and sequenced in separate runs to prevent cross-contamination. Between roughly 500,000 and 2,000,000 distinct TCR beta clonotypes were identified per donor. Naive TCR beta clonotypes were estimated from low-frequency clonotypes matched to each donor's FACS-determined naive share, without sorting.

The TCR sequence derives from a boy aged 5 to 17 in good health. Material: blood. The V and J segments used are TRBV4-2 and TRBJ1-2; the central 8 bases match TRBD1. The CDR3 protein sequence reads: CASSQALGQAHGYTF. The nucleotide sequence reads TGTGCCAGCAGCCAAGCCCTGGGACAGGCCCATGGCTACACCTTC.